Listed here are 13 T cell receptor beta chains from one sample, sequenced in a study of T cell responses to AZD1222 COVID-19 vaccine (dated by TCRdb to the early 2020s). The time point tag for this specimen amounts to: baseline before first vaccination. Interpreted using the paper, the treatment or condition label stands for: meningococcal conjugate vaccine given as trial control. Library preparation was by the immunoSEQ multiplex PCR assay. TCRdb re-hosts the immuneACCESS table, in-frame sequences only. Its copies lack some clones; in the studies checked, an unresolved V gene accounts for under half of them, and the cause for the rest is not known. The sample table lists some 72,000 clones, approximately 90% of them with a count of one. The ten largest account for 5.5% to 9% of the sample. The sample was peripheral blood, taken on day 0 of MenACWY control vaccination. The receptor set was obtained from an adult in good health.

This clone was seen only once. The rearrangement links TRBV24-1 to TRBJ2-5; D gene uncertain. V shed 5 bases and J shed 4 bases, with 10 bases lying between them. The CDR3 loop spans 13 amino acids. Looked up from germline, CDR1 is KGHDR and CDR2 is SFDVKD. The CDR3 loop is CATSGYAGETQYF. As DNA, the CDR3 is TGTGCCACCAGTGGATATGCTGGAGAGACCCAGTACTTC.

This chain joins TRBV27 and TRBJ1-1; 7 bases match TRBD1. Germline V lookup: CDR1 MNHEY, CDR2 SMNVEV (reference sequence). After removal of 6 bases from V and 1 base from J, the junction contained 5 bases not matched to a gene. The CDR3 sequence is 14 residues long. CDR3 amino acids: CASRKTGWNTEAFF. The CDR3 DNA follows: TGTGCCAGCAGGAAGACAGGGTGGAACACTGAAGCTTTCTTT.

V and J are TRBV7-3 and TRBJ2-5, with D maybe TRBD1 (6 bases). Trimming shortened V by 1 base and J by 1 base, and 10 bases separated the two germline ends. Germline V gives CDR1 SGHTA, CDR2 FQGTGA. This CDR3 is 15 amino acids long. CDR3 coding DNA: TGTGCCAGCAGCTTAATGGGGGCCTCCCAAGAGACCCAGTACTTC. This encodes CASSLMGASQETQYF.

The chain links TRBV19 to TRBJ1-2; D is unresolved. This CDR3 has 15 residues. The V end was cut by 7 bases, the J end by 0 bases, with 15 bases between. Germline CDR1 and CDR2: LNHDA and SQIVND (reference sequence). CDR3 sequence: CASTLRVGTNYGYTF. In nucleotides, the CDR3 is TGTGCCAGTACCCTTCGGGTCGGGACTAACTATGGCTACACCTTC.

This chain connects TRBV27 to TRBJ2-3; D gene uncertain. CDR1 is MNHEY and CDR2 is SMNVEV in the germline V gene (reference sequence). Trimming removed 2 bases at V and 3 bases at J, with 6 bases between. The CDR3 loop spans 13 amino acids. The CDR3 loop is CASSLQLTDTQYF. In DNA, the CDR3 is TGTGCCAGCAGTTTACAATTGACAGATACGCAGTATTTT.

This clone was detected once. The rearrangement uses TRBV28 and TRBJ1-2; unclear D gene. The CDR3 is made up of 14 amino acids. Trimming removed 6 bases from V and 1 base from J, with 12 bases in between. Germline assignment: CDR1 MDHEN and CDR2 SYDVKM. The CDR3 DNA reads as TGTGCCAGCAGCCCCCGAGAGCATAACTATGGCTACACCTTC. Amino acid sequence: CASSPREHNYGYTF.

The chain is built from TRBV7-3 and TRBJ2-3, with 10 bases that match TRBD1. Germline CDR1 SGHTA, CDR2 FQGTGA. After removal of 2 bases from V and 5 bases from J, the junction contained 7 bases not matched to a gene. The CDR3 sequence is 16 residues long. The CDR3 coding sequence is TGTGCCAGCAGCTTAGTGTCGGGACAGGGGAAAGATACGCAGTATTTT. As protein: CASSLVSGQGKDTQYF. The whole variable domain, filled in from reference TRBV7-3 and TRBJ2-3, reads GAGVSQTPSNKVTEKGKYVELRCDPISGHTALYWYRQSLGQGPEFLIYFQGTGAADDSGLPNDRFFAVRPEGSVSTLKIQRTERGDSAVYLCASSLVSGQGKDTQYFGPGTRLTVL.

J is TRBJ2-6 and V is TRBV30; D gene unclear. Germline CDR1 is GTSNPN and CDR2 is SVGIG (reference sequence). The CDR3 is made up of 11 amino acids. The V and J ends lost 8 bases and 1 base respectively, with 3 bases between them. CDR3 in DNA: TGTGCCAGGTCTGGGGCCAACGTCCTGACTTTC. It codes for CARSGANVLTF.

This chain links TRBV10-3 with TRBJ2-2; D unresolved. V was shortened by 4 bases and J by 3 bases, with 12 bases between the two germline ends. Germline-derived CDR1 and CDR2 are ENHRY and SYGVKD. The CDR3 covers 15 residues. The CDR3 sequence is CAISVEGLHTGELFF. The CDR3 region has the DNA TGTGCCATCAGTGTTGAAGGGCTGCACACCGGGGAGCTGTTTTTT.

Only one count was recorded for this clone. V and J are TRBV7-9 and TRBJ2-1, with a weak D call TRBD1 (6 bases). The germline V and J ends were trimmed by 4 bases and 8 bases, with 12 bases remaining between them. CDR3 length equals 13 residues. Germline V gene data show CDR1 as SEHNR and CDR2 as FQNEAQ (reference sequence). In DNA form, the CDR3 reads TGTGCCAGCAGCTCGCAGGGGTCCCATGAGCAGTTCTTC. This sequence encodes CASSSQGSHEQFF.

The genes are TRBV7-2 and TRBJ1-5, with 7 bases identical to TRBD1. The CDR3 has 15 amino acids. CDR1 SGHTA and CDR2 FQGNSA come from the germline V gene. Germline trimming cut 6 bases from V and 3 bases from J; bases unmatched to any gene: 8. This chain's CDR3 is CASRQTGTVNQPQHF. CDR3 in DNA: TGTGCCAGCAGGCAAACCGGGACAGTCAATCAGCCCCAGCATTTT.

The chain recombines TRBV6-5 with TRBJ2-2, with D possibly being TRBD2 (5 bases). Germline values: CDR1 MNHEY, CDR2 SVGAGI. V was pared by 7 bases and J by 0 bases, with 9 bases between. CDR3 length: 14 residues. The CDR3 DNA reads TGTGCCAGCACCCCGACTACGAACACCGGGGAGCTGTTTTTT. Residues: CASTPTTNTGELFF.

V is TRBV6-1 and J is TRBJ1-5; D remains unclear. The CDR3 runs to 13 residues. Germline CDR1 and CDR2: MNHNS and SASEGT. V was clipped by 2 bases and J by 4 bases, with 6 bases between them. DNA of the CDR3: TGTGCCAGCAGTGAATATCCTAATCAGCCCCAGCATTTT. The encoded protein is CASSEYPNQPQHF.